These T cell receptor beta chains were read from a single sample in a study of neurological immune-mediated disorders. TCRdb analysed the 5' RACE reads with MiXCR anew, one entry per CDR3 protein. The table has 35,000 to 40,000 distinct CDR3 sequences, about 2.5% seen once. The sample comprised PBMCs. The receptors were sampled from a man aged 45-65 years with multiple sclerosis. The CDR3 runs from the conserved cysteine through the conserved F or W. Each record gives: J gene, clone size, D gene, V gene, CDR3 DNA, CDR3 protein. The D gene is left open where the match is weak. Clone sizes are shown as once, few or many counts, or a class when the clone is expanded.

j_call: TRBJ1-1
clone_size: many
d_call: NA
v_call: TRBV3-1
cdr3_nt: TGTGCCAGCAGCCAATATGGGAGGGACACTGAAGCTTTCTTT
cdr3_aa: CASSQYGRDTEAFF

j_call: TRBJ2-5
clone_size: many
d_call: NA
v_call: TRBV5-1
cdr3_nt: TGCGCCAGCAGCTTGGCTGAGACCCAGTACTTC
cdr3_aa: CASSLAETQYF

j_call: TRBJ2-2
clone_size: many
d_call: NA
v_call: TRBV12-3/TRBV12-4
cdr3_nt: TGTGCCAGCAGGCCAGGGACAGGGGAGCTGTTTTTT
cdr3_aa: CASRPGTGELFF

j_call: TRBJ2-5
clone_size: many
d_call: TRBD2
v_call: TRBV3-1
cdr3_nt: TGTGCCAGCAGCCCCATCTTAGCGGGGGGCCGGGAGACCCAGTACTTC
cdr3_aa: CASSPILAGGRETQYF

j_call: TRBJ2-7
clone_size: many
d_call: NA
v_call: TRBV20-1
cdr3_nt: TGCAGTGCTAGAGAGGGTGGCGGGGAAGCCTACGAGCAGTACTTC
cdr3_aa: CSAREGGGEAYEQYF

j_call: TRBJ2-7
clone_size: many
d_call: TRBD2
v_call: TRBV5-1
cdr3_nt: TGCGCCAGCAGACTAGCGGTCAGCTCCTACGAGCAGTACTTC
cdr3_aa: CASRLAVSSYEQYF

j_call: TRBJ2-2
clone_size: many
d_call: TRBD1
v_call: TRBV29-1
cdr3_nt: TGCAGCGTTAAGGGGGCGAGCCCCCTCACCGGGGAGCTGTTTTTT
cdr3_aa: CSVKGASPLTGELFF

j_call: TRBJ1-4
clone_size: many
d_call: NA
v_call: TRBV5-1
cdr3_nt: TGCGCCAGCAGCTTGGCCCACAATGAAAAACTGTTTTTT
cdr3_aa: CASSLAHNEKLFF

j_call: TRBJ1-2
clone_size: many
d_call: TRBD1
v_call: TRBV20-1
cdr3_nt: TGCAGTGCCAGGGACAGGGAGGGCTACACCTTC
cdr3_aa: CSARDREGYTF

j_call: TRBJ2-7
clone_size: many
d_call: NA
v_call: TRBV7-2
cdr3_nt: TGTGCCAGCAGCTTAGGGGCGGGGAGCGAGCAGTACTTC
cdr3_aa: CASSLGAGSEQYF